This TCR beta chain was profiled in a study of T cell responses to AZD1222 COVID-19 vaccine. Study results and limitations: Close to half of spike-specific TCRs reportedly recognize unmutated variant regions.

Here immunoSEQ multiplex PCR was the method, and the copy in TCRdb shows in-frame clones only, minus some. The sample records under 140,000 clones, about 90% being singletons. Note on this clone: The antigen is not known.

Deletions cut 5 bases from V and 0 bases from J, with 20 bases between. CDR1 is MDHEN, CDR2 SYDVKM, per germline. This CDR3 is 17 amino acids long. This clonotype originated in an adult in good health. The sample consisted of peripheral blood, taken on day 0 of AZD1222 vaccination. The chain employs TRBV28 and TRBJ2-7, with D perhaps given as TRBD1 or TRBD2 (5 bases each). The CDR3 is CASSAPRGGVFSYEQYF. The CDR3 DNA reads TGTGCCAGCAGTGCTCCCCGGGGCGGCGTATTCTCCTACGAGCAGTACTTC.